This TCR beta chain is drawn from a study of long-term antiretroviral therapy in people with HIV. Trimming removed 4 bases from V and 0 bases from J; junction bases left unmatched: 6. The CDR3 spans 15 residues. The germline gives CDR1 MNHNS, CDR2 SASEGT. The study drew at least one pre-ART and at least two post-ART PBMC samples from every donor. At the survey level, the v3.0 immunoSEQ assay was run. The repertoire was sequenced with immunoSEQ multiplex PCR; TCRdb's copy has only in-frame clones and lacks some. Here the sample spans tens of thousands of clones, about 85% being singletons. The sequences come from unsorted PBMCs, collected 4.7 to 5 years after starting antiretroviral therapy. The chain couples TRBV6-1 to TRBJ2-7; 7 positions match TRBD1. This clonotype was obtained from a man aged 40-49 years with HIV. CDR3 residues: CASSVAEGASYEQYF. The CDR3 DNA is TGTGCCAGCAGTGTAGCTGAGGGGGCCTCCTACGAGCAGTACTTC.